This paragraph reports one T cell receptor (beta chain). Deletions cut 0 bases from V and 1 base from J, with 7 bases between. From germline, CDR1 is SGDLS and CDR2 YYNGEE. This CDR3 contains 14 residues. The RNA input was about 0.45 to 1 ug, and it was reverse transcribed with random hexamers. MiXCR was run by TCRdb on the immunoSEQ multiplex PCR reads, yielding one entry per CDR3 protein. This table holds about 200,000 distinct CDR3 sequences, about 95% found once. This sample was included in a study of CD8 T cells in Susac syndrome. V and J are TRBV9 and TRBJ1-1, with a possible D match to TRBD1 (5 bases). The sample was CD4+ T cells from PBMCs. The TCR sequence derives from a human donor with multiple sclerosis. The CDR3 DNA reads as TGTGCCAGCAGCGTAGTCAGGGCGAACACTGAAGCTTTCTTT. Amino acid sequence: CASSVVRANTEAFF.